What follows are 15 T cell receptor beta chains derived from one specimen sequenced in a study of blood T cell repertoires in COVID-19. The method was immunoSEQ multiplex PCR; TCRdb's version includes in-frame clones alone and lacks a portion of them. The sample records tens of thousands of clones, 85% to 90% being singletons. Sequenced input: peripheral blood. The source is a human donor in a cohort sampled during active COVID-19.

The chain uses TRBV11-3 and TRBJ2-3; no clear D gene. The V gene lost 4 bases and the J gene lost 3 bases, with 8 bases spanning the gap. Germline lookup yields CDR1 SGHNT and CDR2 YENEEA. CDR3 size: 13 residues. As DNA, the CDR3 is TGTGCCAGCAGCTCCCTGCGAACAGATACGCAGTATTTT. Translated, it gives CASSSLRTDTQYF. Based on the CDR3 plus reference TRBV11-3 and TRBJ2-3, the full variable domain is EAGVVQSPRYKIIEKKQPVAFWCNPISGHNTLYWYLQNLGQGPELLIRYENEEAVDDSQLPKDRFSAERLKGVDSTLKIQPAELGDSAVYLCASSSLRTDTQYFGPGTRLTVL.

The rearrangement joins TRBV7-6 to TRBJ2-3, with D unclear. The germline CDR1 and CDR2 sequences are SGHVS and FNYEAQ. V lost 4 bases and J 5 bases, leaving 10 bases between the germline ends. The CDR3 is 13 amino acids. The CDR3 protein is CASSYRRQDTQYF. The CDR3 nucleotides are TGTGCCAGCAGCTACCGACGACAAGATACGCAGTATTTT.

This chain connects TRBV6-5 to TRBJ2-1; 12 bases map to TRBD2. CDR1 and CDR2 from the germline V gene are MNHEY and SVGAGI. J was trimmed by 7 bases and V by 0 bases; bases with no gene match: 1. CDR3 length: 15 residues. CDR3 amino acids: CASSYSTSGRNEQFF. CDR3 sequence (DNA): TGTGCCAGCAGTTACTCAACTAGCGGGAGGAATGAGCAGTTCTTC.

This clone was observed a single time. The chain combines TRBV19 with TRBJ1-5; 7 nucleotides agree with TRBD1. Germline V CDR1 and CDR2: LNHDA, SQIVND (reference sequence). V dropped 7 bases and J dropped 0; count of bases not matched to a gene: 6. The CDR3 extends over 15 amino acids. The CDR3 protein is CASKIGTDSNQPQHF. The CDR3 DNA reads TGTGCCAGTAAGATAGGGACAGATAGCAATCAGCCCCAGCATTTT.

V is TRBV6-2 or TRBV6-3 and J is TRBJ2-1; 8 positions match TRBD2. Trimming removed 0 bases from V and 4 bases from J; junction bases left unmatched: 8. This CDR3 has 17 residues. Germline V gene lookup returns CDR1 MNHEY and CDR2 SVGEGT. The CDR3 coding sequence is TGTGCCAGCAGTTACTCCCCCCCAGCGGGAGTGTACAATGAGCAGTTCTTC. It specifies CASSYSPPAGVYNEQFF.

The chain has TRBV6-2 or TRBV6-3 and TRBJ2-3; TRBD2 matches 8 bases. The germline V gene has CDR1 MNHEY and CDR2 SVGEGT. The CDR3 has 14 amino acids. V lost 6 bases to trimming and J lost 2 bases; unmatched junction nucleotides: 4. CDR3 nucleotide sequence: TGTGCCAGCAGCCCTAGCGGGCCCACAGATACGCAGTATTTT. Protein product: CASSPSGPTDTQYF.

This clone came up once. The chain employs TRBV29-1 and TRBJ2-3, with TRBD2 identical over 7 bases. The CDR3 is 13 amino acids. V lost 3 bases, J lost 1 base, and 1 base stayed unmatched. CDR1 SQVTM and CDR2 ANQGSEA come from the germline V gene. The CDR3, as DNA: TGCAGCGTTGAGGCGGGAGGCACAGATACGCAGTATTTT. It yields the protein CSVEAGGTDTQYF.

The rearrangement uses TRBV2 and TRBJ2-5, with D perhaps TRBD2 (5 bases). The germline V gene has CDR1 SNHLY and CDR2 FYNNEI. The ends were cut back, 7 bases at V and 2 bases at J, with 14 bases in the middle. The CDR3 contains 14 residues. As DNA, the CDR3 is TGTGCCAGCATTAAAGCGGAGGAGCAAGAGACCCAGTACTTC. Translating it yields CASIKAEEQETQYF.

V is TRBV5-6 and J is TRBJ2-7; weak D call: TRBD2 (5 bases). The CDR3 has 13 residues. Germline V gives CDR1 SGHDT, CDR2 YYEEEE. Trimming took off 0 bases at V and 2 bases at J, with 6 bases between the two ends. DNA for the CDR3: TGTGCCAGCAGCTTGGAGAGGGCCTACGAGCAGTACTTC. It encodes CASSLERAYEQYF.

The V and J genes are TRBV18 and TRBJ2-1; no firm D call. V was pared by 5 bases and J by 7 bases, with 12 bases between. The germline V gene encodes CDR1 KGHSH and CDR2 LQKENI. This CDR3 region has 13 residues. In nucleotides, the CDR3 is TGTGCCAGCTCAGCCGAAACCGGGAATGAGCAGTTCTTC. This gives the protein CASSAETGNEQFF.

The chain recombines TRBV6-5 with TRBJ1-2; D call uncertain. Germline lookup yields CDR1 MNHEY and CDR2 SVGAGI. CDR3 length equals 14 residues. V lost 6 bases, J lost 4 bases, and 15 bases lay in between. CDR3 residues: CASRTRRGSYGYTF. The CDR3 DNA reads TGTGCCAGCAGGACCCGGCGGGGTTCCTATGGCTACACCTTC.

The CDR3 bases are TGTGCCAGCAGCGACCCCGGGACTAGATTCACAGATACGCAGTATTTT. Its translation is CASSDPGTRFTDTQYF. V and J are TRBV5-4 and TRBJ2-3; TRBD2 agrees at 8 bases. The trim removed 4 bases at V and 2 bases at J, leaving 9 bases unmatched. The CDR3 runs 16 residues. Germline values: CDR1 SGHNT, CDR2 YYREEE (reference sequence).

This chain connects TRBV28 to TRBJ2-1; 8 bases are shared with TRBD2. Looked up from germline, CDR1 is MDHEN and CDR2 is SYDVKM. J was trimmed by 0 bases and V by 6 bases; bases with no gene match: 1. CDR3 size: 14 residues. CDR3 loop: CASRGTSSYNEQFF. The DNA of the CDR3 is TGTGCCAGCAGAGGGACTAGCTCCTACAATGAGCAGTTCTTC.

J is TRBJ2-7 and V is TRBV27, with 8 bases aligning to TRBD1. The CDR3 extends over 14 amino acids. V lost 5 bases, J lost 4 bases, and 7 bases stayed unmatched. Germline V lookup: CDR1 MNHEY, CDR2 SMNVEV (reference sequence). CDR3 sequence (DNA): TGTGCCAGCAGTCCCCGCCAGGGGGCGTACGAGCAGTACTTC. It is translated as CASSPRQGAYEQYF.

J is TRBJ2-1 and V is TRBV29-1; 9 bases agree with TRBD1. This CDR3 has 15 amino acids. V gave up 0 bases and J gave up 6 bases; unmatched junction bases: 6. Germline CDR1 and CDR2: SQVTM and ANQGSEA. The CDR3 reads CSVEEGGTGSNEQFF. The DNA of the CDR3 is TGCAGCGTTGAAGAAGGGGGGACAGGGTCCAATGAGCAGTTCTTC.